This TCR beta chain was captured by sequencing in a study of blood T cell repertoires in COVID-19. Study-wide background: Samples of COVID-19 (acute and convalescent) were obtained from the United States, Italy and Spain. Sample material is recorded as cDNA or gDNA derived from T cells, B-cell-depleted T cells, or PBMCs.

The CDR3 sequence is 15 residues long. Germline V gene data show CDR1 as MNHEY and CDR2 as SVGAGI. The V and J ends lost 5 bases and 7 bases, in that order; junction bases with no gene match: 12. Sequencing used immunoSEQ multiplex PCR; TCRdb keeps in-frame clones, though not all of them. This repertoire shows fewer than 50,000 clones, 84% found once; its top ten account for roughly 1.7%. Material for sequencing was peripheral blood. The receptor was derived from a man aged 60 to 69 with COVID-19, enrolled during active disease. V and J are TRBV6-5 and TRBJ2-7; TRBD1 agrees at 9 bases. CDR3: CASSRLGTGNLEQYF. DNA of the CDR3: TGTGCCAGCAGTCGCCTTGGGACAGGGAACCTAGAGCAGTACTTC.